The entry below gives a single TCR beta chain sequence along with its context. The target antigen is unknown. In the authors' workflow: As immunoSEQ supplied junction-only sequences (without quality scores), filtering differed. Data came from immunoSEQ multiplex PCR; TCRdb stores just in-frame clones and leaves some out. V, J and clone size are those of that table, while D and trimming were read from the DNA. The table records more than 2,000,000 clones, more than 90% of them present only once. These data belong to a study of shared clonotypes between healthy human individuals. Whole-study findings and limits: Sorted-subset sequencing, rarefaction showed, was incomplete despite large depth. All-four-donor shared clonotypes had higher generation probabilities than non-shared clonotypes did. Larger richness was generally estimated for naive than memory subsets.

Germline lookup yields CDR1 MNHEY and CDR2 SVGAGI. V was cut by 10 bases and J by 4 bases, with 11 bases left in between. The CDR3 sequence is 13 residues long. The rearrangement links TRBV6-5 to TRBJ2-6; tentative D call: TRBD1 (5 bases). The origin of this receptor is a man aged 18 to 30 in good health. What was sequenced was naive CD4+ T cells sorted from blood. Subset described: CD45RA+ positively selected. CDR3 sequence: CAIKGAGANVLTF. As DNA, the CDR3 is TGTGCCATCAAAGGGGCGGGGGCCAACGTCCTGACTTTC.